This passage covers 18 T cell receptor beta chains from one sample sequenced in a study of metastatic and nonmetastatic thyroid tumors. All patients were untreated before thyroid surgery. TCRdb re-clonotyped the PCR reads via MiXCR. The sample has about 8,100 clones; about a quarter are singletons. Specimen: tumor tissue. The receptors were gathered from a female donor with papillary thyroid cancer or a benign thyroid nodule (not recorded which). Some clones in this sample may be carry-over from other donors' samples.

As for this clone: A junction end diverges from the germline sequence, so it may reflect a read error. V is TRBV6-1 and J is TRBJ1-5, with D possibly TRBD1 on 6 matching bases. CDR3 length: 14 amino acids. CDR1 and CDR2 (germline): MNHNS, SASEGT. DNA of the CDR3: TGTGCCAGCAGGGAGGGACACCAAAGTCCGCCCCAGCAATTT. Protein sequence: CASREGHQSPPQQF.

This clone was seen a few times. The V gene is TRBV6-1, the J gene TRBJ2-7; a possible D gene is TRBD2 (6 bases). This CDR3 has 14 amino acids. Per germline, CDR1 MNHNS and CDR2 SASEGT. The ends were cut back, 5 bases at V and 1 base at J, with 12 bases in the middle. CDR3: CASSNTGGSYEQYF. The DNA for the CDR3 is TGTGCCAGCAGTAACACTGGGGGGTCCTACGAGCAGTACTTC.

This clone was detected a few times. The chain has TRBV12-3 or TRBV12-4 and TRBJ2-7, with 11 bases aligning to TRBD1. The CDR3 covers 14 residues. After removal of 6 bases from V and 3 bases from J, the junction contained 4 bases not matched to a gene. CDR3: CASSRDRGVYEQYF. The CDR3 nucleotides are TGTGCCAGCAGCCGGGACAGGGGGGTCTACGAGCAGTACTTC.

The sample holds many counts of this clone. The chain couples TRBV18 to TRBJ2-2, with D possibly TRBD2 on 5 matching bases. Looked up from germline, CDR1 is KGHSH and CDR2 is LQKENI. Trimming left V 3 bases short and J 7 bases short, with 9 bases between. CDR3 size: 13 residues. CDR3 DNA sequence: TGTGCCAGCTCACCCAGAGGGAACGGGGAGCTGTTTTTT. It encodes CASSPRGNGELFF.

By its share, this clone is medium-sized. The chain is built from TRBV28 and TRBJ2-7; D gene ambiguous. The CDR3 extends over 15 amino acids. The germline V gene encodes CDR1 MDHEN and CDR2 SYDVKM. The germline V and J ends were trimmed by 3 bases and 7 bases, with 19 bases remaining between them. CDR3 amino acids: CASSLADSAEREQYF. The CDR3 DNA sequence: TGTGCCAGCAGTTTGGCTGACTCAGCCGAAAGAGAGCAGTACTTC.

This clone was detected ten times or more. A much larger clonotype is one base distant, so this may be a read error. The chain is built from TRBV12-3 or TRBV12-4 and TRBJ2-4, with TRBD2 matching over 11 bases. This CDR3 is built from 14 residues. CDR3 DNA sequence: TGTGCCAGCAGTCCCGGGACTAGCGGAAACGTTCAGTACTTC. It encodes CASSPGTSGNVQYF.

This chain joins TRBV6-1 and TRBJ1-2, with 11 bases matching TRBD1. Germline loops: CDR1 MNHNS, CDR2 SASEGT. V was pared by 7 bases and J by 8 bases, with 15 bases of the junction left unmatched. The CDR3 is made up of 16 amino acids. CDR3 protein: CASTPSSGTGGVGYTF. CDR3 sequence (DNA): TGTGCCAGCACCCCAAGCAGTGGGACAGGGGGAGTCGGCTACACCTTC.

This clone came up many times. The rearrangement links TRBV6-5 to TRBJ2-3; D is uncertain. The CDR3 totals 14 residues. V was trimmed by 2 bases and J by 1 base, leaving 7 bases between them. Germline V gene data show CDR1 as MNHEY and CDR2 as SVGAGI. The CDR3 loop is CASSYQRGTDTQYF. For the CDR3, the DNA is TGTGCCAGCAGTTACCAAAGGGGCACAGATACGCAGTATTTT.

In its sample, this clone is medium-sized (0.01 to 0.1%). The J gene is TRBJ1-4, the V gene TRBV6-5; 7 bases line up with TRBD1. Trimming cost V 2 bases and J 0 bases; bases outside gene matches: 6. The CDR3 covers 17 residues. Germline CDR1 MNHEY, CDR2 SVGAGI. CDR3 DNA sequence: TGTGCCAGCAGTTACCCGGGACAGCTTGCAACTAATGAAAAACTGTTTTTT. It translates to CASSYPGQLATNEKLFF.

The J gene is TRBJ2-7, the V gene TRBV20-1; possibly TRBD1 for D (5 bases). The CDR3 spans 14 residues. The V gene's germline CDR1 is DFQATT and CDR2 SNEGSKA (reference sequence). The V end lost 1 base, the J end lost 2 bases, and 12 bases lay between the germline ends. CDR3 sequence reads: CSARAPTETYEQYF. The DNA of the CDR3 is TGCAGTGCTAGAGCCCCGACAGAAACCTACGAGCAGTACTTC.

Judged by abundance, this clone is medium-sized. The chain recombines TRBV6-2 or TRBV6-3 with TRBJ1-2; TRBD1 might be the D (6 bases). The CDR3 totals 13 residues. Germline V gene sequence: CDR1 MNHEY, CDR2 SVGEGT. Deletions cut 2 bases from V and 6 bases from J, with 10 bases between. CDR3: CASSYLAGDGYTF. The CDR3 nucleotides are TGTGCCAGCAGTTACCTTGCAGGGGATGGCTACACCTTC.

This clone was recorded a few times. With a much larger clone just one base away, this may be a read error. The sample holds other DNA sequences that translate to the same CDR3. V and J are TRBV10-2 and TRBJ2-5; a possible D gene is TRBD2 (5 bases). Germline CDR1 reads WSHSY; CDR2 reads SAAADI. Deletions cut 4 bases from V and 3 bases from J, with 9 bases between. The CDR3 extends over 13 amino acids. For the CDR3, the DNA is TGCGCCAGCAGTGCCGGAGGCAAAGAGACCCAGTACTTC. Protein sequence: CASSAGGKETQYF.

This clone was detected a few times. The chain joins TRBV6-1 to TRBJ2-2, with D tentatively TRBD2 (5 bases). CDR1 and CDR2 from the germline V gene are MNHNS and SASEGT. Trimming left V 7 bases short and J 7 bases short, with 19 bases between. The CDR3 is 15 residues long. CDR3 amino acids: CASTNKLGGGGELFF. The CDR3 region has the DNA TGTGCCAGCACCAATAAACTAGGAGGCGGCGGGGAGCTGTTTTTT.

This clone was counted only a few times. The V call is TRBV19, the J call TRBJ2-7, with D tentatively TRBD1 (5 bases). Germline values: CDR1 LNHDA, CDR2 SQIVND (reference sequence). The CDR3 runs 14 residues. Between the trimmed V and J ends, which lost 5 bases and 5 bases, there was a span of 16 bases. Here the CDR3 reads CASSREKGWHEQYF. CDR3 bases: TGTGCCAGTAGTCGTGAGAAGGGGTGGCACGAGCAGTACTTC.

With regard to this clone: A read error is likely, as this CDR3 ends without the conserved phenylalanine or tryptophan. This chain connects TRBV7-3 to TRBJ2-3; a possible D gene is TRBD2 (6 bases). The CDR3 sequence is 14 residues long. Germline assignment: CDR1 SGHTA and CDR2 FQGTGA. In nucleotides, the CDR3 is TGTGTCAGCAGCTCTGGGACTCCTACCGGTACGCAGTATCTT. Translating it yields CVSSSGTPTGTQYL.

The chain employs TRBV5-1 and TRBJ1-2; weak D call: TRBD1 (5 bases). The CDR3 length is 14 residues. Germline V gene data show CDR1 as SGHRS and CDR2 as YFSETQ. Trimming left V 7 bases short and J 2 bases short, with 15 bases between. CDR3 sequence reads: CASGGTGPNYGYTF. The CDR3 DNA reads TGCGCCAGCGGAGGGACTGGCCCGAACTATGGCTACACCTTC.

This clone was counted once. The chain uses TRBV18 and TRBJ1-2; no clear D. The CDR3 has 13 residues. V lost 10 bases and J 6 bases, leaving 18 bases between the germline ends. The germline V gene encodes CDR1 KGHSH and CDR2 LQKENI. In DNA form, the CDR3 reads TGTGCCAAAAGAAGGGAGGGTGTGAATGGCTACACCTTC. It yields the protein CAKRREGVNGYTF.

The V and J genes are TRBV28 and TRBJ1-1; 11 nucleotides match TRBD1. The germline gives CDR1 MDHEN, CDR2 SYDVKM. The CDR3 has 15 amino acids. V trimming: 6 bases; J trimming: 5 bases; junction bases outside the gene matches: 8. DNA of the CDR3: TGTGCCAGCAGGTTCCTCCGGGACAGGGGGACTGAAGCTTTCTTT. Translation: CASRFLRDRGTEAFF.